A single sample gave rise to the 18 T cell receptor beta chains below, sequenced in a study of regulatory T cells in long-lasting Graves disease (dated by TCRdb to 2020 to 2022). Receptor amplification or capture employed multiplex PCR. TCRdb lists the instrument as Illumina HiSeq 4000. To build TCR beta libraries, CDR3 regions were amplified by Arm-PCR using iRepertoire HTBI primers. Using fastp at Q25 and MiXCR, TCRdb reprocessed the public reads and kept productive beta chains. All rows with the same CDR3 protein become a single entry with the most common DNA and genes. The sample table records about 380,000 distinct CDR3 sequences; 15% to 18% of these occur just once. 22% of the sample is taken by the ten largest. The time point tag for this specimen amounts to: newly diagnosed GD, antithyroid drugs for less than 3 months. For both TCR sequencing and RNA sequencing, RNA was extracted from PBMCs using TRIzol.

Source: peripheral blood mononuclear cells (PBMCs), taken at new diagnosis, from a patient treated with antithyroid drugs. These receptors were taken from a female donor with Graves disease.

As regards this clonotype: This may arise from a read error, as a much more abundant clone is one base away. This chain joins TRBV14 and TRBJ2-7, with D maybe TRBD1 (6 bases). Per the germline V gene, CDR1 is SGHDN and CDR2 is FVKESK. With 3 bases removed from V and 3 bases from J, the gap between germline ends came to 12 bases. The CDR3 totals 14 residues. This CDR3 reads CASSQGAGDYEQYF. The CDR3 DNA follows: TGTGCCAGCAGCCAGGGGGCAGGGGACTACGAGCAGTACTTC.

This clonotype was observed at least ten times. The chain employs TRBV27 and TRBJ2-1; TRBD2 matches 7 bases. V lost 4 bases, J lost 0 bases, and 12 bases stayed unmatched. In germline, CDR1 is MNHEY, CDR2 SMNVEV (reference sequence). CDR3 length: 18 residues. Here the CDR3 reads CASSSRSILADSYNEQFF. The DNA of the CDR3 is TGTGCCAGCAGTTCACGCTCAATCCTAGCGGACTCCTACAATGAGCAGTTCTTC.

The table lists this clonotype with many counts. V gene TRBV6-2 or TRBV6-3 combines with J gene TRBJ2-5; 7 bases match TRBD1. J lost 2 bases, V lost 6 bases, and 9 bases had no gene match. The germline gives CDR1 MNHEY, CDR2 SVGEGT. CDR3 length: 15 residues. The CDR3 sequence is CASRPTPGQQETQYF. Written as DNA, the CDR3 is TGTGCCAGCAGACCAACCCCGGGACAGCAAGAGACCCAGTACTTC.

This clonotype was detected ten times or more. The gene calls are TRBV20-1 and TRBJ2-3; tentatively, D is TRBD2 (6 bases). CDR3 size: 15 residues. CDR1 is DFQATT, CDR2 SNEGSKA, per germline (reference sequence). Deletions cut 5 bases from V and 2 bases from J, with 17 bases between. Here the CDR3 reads CSALPSDPSTDTQYF. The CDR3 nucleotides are TGCAGTGCTTTGCCTAGCGACCCGTCCACAGATACGCAGTATTTT.

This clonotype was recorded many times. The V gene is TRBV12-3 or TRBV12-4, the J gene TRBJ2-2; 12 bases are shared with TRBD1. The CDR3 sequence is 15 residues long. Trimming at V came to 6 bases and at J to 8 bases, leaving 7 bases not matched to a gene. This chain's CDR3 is CASSPPGQGAGELFF. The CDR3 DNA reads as TGTGCCAGCAGCCCTCCGGGACAGGGGGCGGGGGAGCTGTTTTTT.

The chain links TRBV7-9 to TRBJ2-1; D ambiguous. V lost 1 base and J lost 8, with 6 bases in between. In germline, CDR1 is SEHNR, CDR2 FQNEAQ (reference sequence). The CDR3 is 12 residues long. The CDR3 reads CASSLEWDEQFF. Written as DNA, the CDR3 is TGTGCCAGCAGCTTAGAATGGGATGAGCAGTTCTTC.

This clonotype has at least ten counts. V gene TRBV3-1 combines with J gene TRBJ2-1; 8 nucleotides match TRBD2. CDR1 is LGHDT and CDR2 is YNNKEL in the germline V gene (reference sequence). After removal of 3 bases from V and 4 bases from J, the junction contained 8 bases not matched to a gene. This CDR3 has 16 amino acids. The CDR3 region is CASSHALAVQYNEQFF. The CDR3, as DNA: TGTGCCAGCAGCCATGCACTAGCGGTACAATACAATGAGCAGTTCTTC.

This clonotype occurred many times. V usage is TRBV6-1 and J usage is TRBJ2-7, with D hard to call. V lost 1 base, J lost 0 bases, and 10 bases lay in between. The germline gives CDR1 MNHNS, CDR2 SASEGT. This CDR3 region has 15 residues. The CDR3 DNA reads TGTGCCAGCAGTGAAGTTGGCGGAGACTCCTACGAGCAGTACTTC. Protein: CASSEVGGDSYEQYF.

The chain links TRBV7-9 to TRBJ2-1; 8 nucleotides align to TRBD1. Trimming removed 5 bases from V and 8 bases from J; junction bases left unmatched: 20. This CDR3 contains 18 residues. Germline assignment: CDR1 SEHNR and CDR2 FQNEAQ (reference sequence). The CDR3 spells CASSPNPGGGTGQDEQFF. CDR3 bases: TGTGCCAGCAGCCCCAATCCAGGGGGTGGGACAGGTCAGGATGAGCAGTTCTTC.

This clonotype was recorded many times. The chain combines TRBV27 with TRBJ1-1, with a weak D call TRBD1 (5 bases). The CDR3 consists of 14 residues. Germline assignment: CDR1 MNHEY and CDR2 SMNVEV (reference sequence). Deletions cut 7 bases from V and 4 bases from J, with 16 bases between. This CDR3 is CASTIRAGSTEAFF. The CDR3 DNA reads TGTGCCAGCACAATCAGGGCAGGGAGCACTGAAGCTTTCTTT.

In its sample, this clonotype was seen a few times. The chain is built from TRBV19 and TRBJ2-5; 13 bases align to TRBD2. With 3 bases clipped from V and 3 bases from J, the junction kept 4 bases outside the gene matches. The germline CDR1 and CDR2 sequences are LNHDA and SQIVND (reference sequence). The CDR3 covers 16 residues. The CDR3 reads CASSILGLAGKETQYF. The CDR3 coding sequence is TGTGCCAGTAGTATCTTGGGACTAGCGGGAAAAGAGACCCAGTACTTC.

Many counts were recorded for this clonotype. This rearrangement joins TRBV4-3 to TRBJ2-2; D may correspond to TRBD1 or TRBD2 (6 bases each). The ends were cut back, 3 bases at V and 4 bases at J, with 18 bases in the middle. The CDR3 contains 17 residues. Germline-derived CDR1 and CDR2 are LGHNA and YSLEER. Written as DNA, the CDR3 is TGCGCCAGCAGCCACCGGGCCTCGGGGGCGGGCACCGGGGAGCTGTTTTTT. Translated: CASSHRASGAGTGELFF.

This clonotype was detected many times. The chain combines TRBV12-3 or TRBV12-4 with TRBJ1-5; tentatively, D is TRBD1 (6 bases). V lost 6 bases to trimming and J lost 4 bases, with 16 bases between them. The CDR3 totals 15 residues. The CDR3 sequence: CASSSKGGSNQPQHF. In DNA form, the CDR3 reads TGTGCCAGCAGCTCGAAGGGGGGAAGTAATCAGCCCCAGCATTTT.

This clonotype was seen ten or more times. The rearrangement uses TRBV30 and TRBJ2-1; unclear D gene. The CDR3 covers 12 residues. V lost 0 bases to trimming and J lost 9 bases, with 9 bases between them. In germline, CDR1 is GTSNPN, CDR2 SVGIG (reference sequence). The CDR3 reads CAWSVSESEQFF. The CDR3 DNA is TGTGCCTGGAGTGTATCCGAAAGTGAGCAGTTCTTC.

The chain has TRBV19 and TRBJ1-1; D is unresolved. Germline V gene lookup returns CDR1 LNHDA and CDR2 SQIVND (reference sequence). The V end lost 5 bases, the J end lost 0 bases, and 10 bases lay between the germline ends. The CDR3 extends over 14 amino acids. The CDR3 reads CASSSTALNTEAFF. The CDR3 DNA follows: TGTGCCAGTAGTTCTACAGCCCTGAACACTGAAGCTTTCTTT.

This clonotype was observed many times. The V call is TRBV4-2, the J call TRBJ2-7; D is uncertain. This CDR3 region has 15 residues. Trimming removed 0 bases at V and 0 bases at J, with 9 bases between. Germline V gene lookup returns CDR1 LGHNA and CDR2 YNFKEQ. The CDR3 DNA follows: TGTGCCAGCAGCCAAGACTATGCAAGCTCCTACGAGCAGTACTTC. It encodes CASSQDYASSYEQYF.

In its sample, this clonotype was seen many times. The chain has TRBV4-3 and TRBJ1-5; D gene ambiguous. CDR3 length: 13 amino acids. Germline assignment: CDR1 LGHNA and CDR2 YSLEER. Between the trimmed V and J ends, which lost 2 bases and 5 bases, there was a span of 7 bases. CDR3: CASSQWRDQPQHF. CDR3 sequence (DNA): TGCGCCAGCAGCCAATGGAGGGATCAGCCCCAGCATTTT.

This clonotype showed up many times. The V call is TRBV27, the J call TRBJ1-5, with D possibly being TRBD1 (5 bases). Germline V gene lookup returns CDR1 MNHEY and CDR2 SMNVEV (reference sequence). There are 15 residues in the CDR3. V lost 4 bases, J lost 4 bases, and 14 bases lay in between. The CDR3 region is CASSWGVGPNQPQHF. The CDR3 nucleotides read TGTGCCAGCAGTTGGGGGGTAGGTCCAAATCAGCCCCAGCATTTT.